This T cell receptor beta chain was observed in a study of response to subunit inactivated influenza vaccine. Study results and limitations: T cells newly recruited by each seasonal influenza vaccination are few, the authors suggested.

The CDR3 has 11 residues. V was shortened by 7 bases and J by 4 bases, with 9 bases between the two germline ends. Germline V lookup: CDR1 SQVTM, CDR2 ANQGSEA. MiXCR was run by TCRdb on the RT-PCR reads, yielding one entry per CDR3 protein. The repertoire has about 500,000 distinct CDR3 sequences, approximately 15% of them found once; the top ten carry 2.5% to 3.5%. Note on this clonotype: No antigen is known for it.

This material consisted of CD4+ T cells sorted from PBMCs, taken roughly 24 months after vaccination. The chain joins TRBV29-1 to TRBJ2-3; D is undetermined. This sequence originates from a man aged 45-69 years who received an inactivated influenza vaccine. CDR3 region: CSAWVSDTQYF. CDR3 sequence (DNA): TGCAGCGCGTGGGTATCAGATACGCAGTATTTT.